The T cell receptor beta chain under discussion was sequenced for a study of CD8+ T cells in alopecia areata. Trimming cost V 4 bases and J 7 bases; bases outside gene matches: 11. The CDR3 runs to 17 residues. The germline CDR1 and CDR2 sequences are SGHDT and YYEEEE. Extracted RNA was reverse transcribed into cDNA, the sequencing template. Data came from immunoSEQ multiplex PCR; TCRdb stores just in-frame clones and leaves some out. The table shows about 150,000 clones, with 50% to 65% occurring only once. This clonotype was obtained from a human donor in good health. This chain connects TRBV5-6 to TRBJ2-1; TRBD2 matches 13 bases. The sample taken for sequencing was CD4+ T cells sorted from blood. CDR3 nucleotides: TGTGCCAGCAGCCAGACTAGCGGGAGGCCTATCTTGAATGAGCAGTTCTTC. As protein: CASSQTSGRPILNEQFF.